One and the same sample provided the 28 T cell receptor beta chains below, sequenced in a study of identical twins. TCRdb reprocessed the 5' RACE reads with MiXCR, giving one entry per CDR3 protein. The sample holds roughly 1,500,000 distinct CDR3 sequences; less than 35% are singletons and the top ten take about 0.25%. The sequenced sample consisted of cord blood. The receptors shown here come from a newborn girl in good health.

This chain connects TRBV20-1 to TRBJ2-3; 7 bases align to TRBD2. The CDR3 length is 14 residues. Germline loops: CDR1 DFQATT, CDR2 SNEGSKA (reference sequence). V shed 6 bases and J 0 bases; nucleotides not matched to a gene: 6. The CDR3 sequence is CSAPGLDSTDTQYF. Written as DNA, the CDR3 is TGCAGTGCACCAGGACTAGACAGCACAGATACGCAGTATTTT.

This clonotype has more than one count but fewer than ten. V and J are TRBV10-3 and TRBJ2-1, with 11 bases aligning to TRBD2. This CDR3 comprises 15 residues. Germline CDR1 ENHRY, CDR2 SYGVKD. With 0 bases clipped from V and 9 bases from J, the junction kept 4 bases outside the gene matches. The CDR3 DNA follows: TGTGCCATCAGTGAGTCATCTAGCGGGGGGTCTGAGCAGTTCTTC. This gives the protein CAISESSSGGSEQFF.

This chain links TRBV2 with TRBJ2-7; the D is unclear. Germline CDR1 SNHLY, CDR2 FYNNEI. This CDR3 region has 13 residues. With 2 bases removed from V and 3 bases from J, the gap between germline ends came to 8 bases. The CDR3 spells CASSETGNYEQYF. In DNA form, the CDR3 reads TGTGCCAGCAGTGAAACGGGTAACTACGAGCAGTACTTC.

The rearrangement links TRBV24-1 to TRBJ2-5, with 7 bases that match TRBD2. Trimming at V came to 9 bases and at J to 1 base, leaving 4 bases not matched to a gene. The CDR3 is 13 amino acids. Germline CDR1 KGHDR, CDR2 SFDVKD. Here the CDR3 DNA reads TGTGCCACCGCCGGACTAGGCCAAGAGACCCAGTACTTC. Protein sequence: CATAGLGQETQYF.

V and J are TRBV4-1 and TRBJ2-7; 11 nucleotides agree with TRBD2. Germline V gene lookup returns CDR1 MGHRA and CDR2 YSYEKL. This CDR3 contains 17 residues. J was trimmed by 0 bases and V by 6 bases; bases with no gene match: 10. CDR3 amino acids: CASRVTPSGGTSYEQYF. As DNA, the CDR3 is TGCGCCAGCAGAGTAACTCCTAGCGGGGGGACCTCCTACGAGCAGTACTTC.

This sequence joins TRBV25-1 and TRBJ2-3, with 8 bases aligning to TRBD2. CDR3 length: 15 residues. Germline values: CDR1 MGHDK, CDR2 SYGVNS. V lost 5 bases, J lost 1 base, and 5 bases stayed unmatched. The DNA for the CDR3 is TGTGCCAGCAGTAAACTAGCGGAGCGCACAGATACGCAGTATTTT. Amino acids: CASSKLAERTDTQYF. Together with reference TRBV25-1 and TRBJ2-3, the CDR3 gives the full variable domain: EADIYQTPRYLVIGTGKKITLECSQTMGHDKMYWYQQDPGMELHLIHYSYGVNSTEKGDLSSESTVSRIRTEHFPLTLESARPSHTSQYLCASSKLAERTDTQYFGPGTRLTVL.

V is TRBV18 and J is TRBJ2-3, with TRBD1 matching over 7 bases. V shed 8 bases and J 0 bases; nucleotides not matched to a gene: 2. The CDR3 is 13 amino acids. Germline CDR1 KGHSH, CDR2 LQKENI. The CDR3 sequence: CASATGSTDTQYF. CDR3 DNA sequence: TGTGCCAGCGCGACAGGGAGCACAGATACGCAGTATTTT.

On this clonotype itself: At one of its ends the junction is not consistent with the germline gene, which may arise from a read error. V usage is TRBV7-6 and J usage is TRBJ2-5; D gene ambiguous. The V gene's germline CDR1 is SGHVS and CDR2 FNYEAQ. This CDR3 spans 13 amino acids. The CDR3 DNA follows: TGTGCCAGCAGCGGATGGAAACAAGGGACCCAGTACTTC. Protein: CASSGWKQGTQYF.

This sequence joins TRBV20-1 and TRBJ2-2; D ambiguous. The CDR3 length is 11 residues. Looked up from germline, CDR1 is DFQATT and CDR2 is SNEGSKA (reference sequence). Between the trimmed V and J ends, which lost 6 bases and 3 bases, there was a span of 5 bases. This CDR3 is CSAQHTGELFF. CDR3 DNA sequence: TGCAGTGCCCAGCACACCGGGGAGCTGTTTTTT.

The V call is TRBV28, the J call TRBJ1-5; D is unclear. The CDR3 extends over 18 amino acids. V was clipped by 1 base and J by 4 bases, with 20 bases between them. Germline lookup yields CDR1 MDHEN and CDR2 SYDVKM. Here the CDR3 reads CASSLFWPDYHYNQPQHF. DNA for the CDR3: TGTGCCAGCAGTTTATTTTGGCCAGACTATCATTATAATCAGCCCCAGCATTTT. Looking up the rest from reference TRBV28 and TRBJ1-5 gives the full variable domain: DVKVTQSSRYLVKRTGEKVFLECVQDMDHENMFWYRQDPGLGLRLIYFSYDVKMKEKGDIPEGYSVSREKKERFSLILESASTNQTSMYLCASSLFWPDYHYNQPQHFGDGTRLSIL.

The CDR3 loop is CATCGGHRTDTQYF. For the CDR3, the DNA is TGTGCCACCTGTGGGGGACACCGCACAGATACGCAGTATTTT. The chain carries TRBV12-3 or TRBV12-4 and TRBJ2-3; possibly TRBD1 for D (6 bases). V lost 10 bases and J lost 1, with 15 bases in between. This CDR3 region has 14 residues.

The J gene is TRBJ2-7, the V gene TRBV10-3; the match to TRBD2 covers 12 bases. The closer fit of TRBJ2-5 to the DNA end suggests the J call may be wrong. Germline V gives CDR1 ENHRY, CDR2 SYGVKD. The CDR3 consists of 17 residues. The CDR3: CAISESTRLAGDGTQYF. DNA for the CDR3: TGTGCCATCAGTGAGTCGACCAGACTAGCGGGAGATGGGACCCAGTACTTC.

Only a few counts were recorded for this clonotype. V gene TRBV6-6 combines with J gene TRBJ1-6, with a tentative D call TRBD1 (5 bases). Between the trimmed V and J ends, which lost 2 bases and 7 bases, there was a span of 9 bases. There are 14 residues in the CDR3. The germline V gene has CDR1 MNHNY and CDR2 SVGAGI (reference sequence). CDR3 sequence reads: CASSYQGSNSPLHF. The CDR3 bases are TGTGCCAGCAGTTACCAGGGTAGCAATTCACCCCTCCACTTT.

The CDR3, as DNA: TGTGCCAGCAGTAAAGCGGGAGTGCCCCCCTACGAGCAGTACTTC. Its translation: CASSKAGVPPYEQYF. The chain recombines TRBV25-1 with TRBJ2-7; 8 bases are shared with TRBD2. Germline CDR1 and CDR2: MGHDK and SYGVNS. This CDR3 comprises 15 residues. V shed 5 bases and J 2 bases; nucleotides not matched to a gene: 8.

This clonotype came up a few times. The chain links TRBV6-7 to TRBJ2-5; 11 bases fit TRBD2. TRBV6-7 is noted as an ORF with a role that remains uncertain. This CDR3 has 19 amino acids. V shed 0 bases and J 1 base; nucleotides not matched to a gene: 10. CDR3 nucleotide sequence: TGTGCCAGCAGTTACTCCCGTCGAATGGGGACTAGCGGCCAAGAGACCCAGTACTTC. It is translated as CASSYSRRMGTSGQETQYF.

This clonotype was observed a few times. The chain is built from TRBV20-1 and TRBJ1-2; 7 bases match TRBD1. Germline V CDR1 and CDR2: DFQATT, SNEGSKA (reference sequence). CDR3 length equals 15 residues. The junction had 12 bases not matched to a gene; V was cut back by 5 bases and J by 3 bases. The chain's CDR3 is CSAPFRGGSDYGYTF. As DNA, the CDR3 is TGCAGTGCTCCCTTCAGGGGGGGATCCGACTATGGCTACACCTTC.

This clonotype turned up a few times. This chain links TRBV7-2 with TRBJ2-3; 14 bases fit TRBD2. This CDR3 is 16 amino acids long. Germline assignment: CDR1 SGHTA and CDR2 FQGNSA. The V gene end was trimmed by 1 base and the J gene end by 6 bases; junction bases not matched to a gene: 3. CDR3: CASSLGGTSGSDTQYF. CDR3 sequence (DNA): TGTGCCAGCAGCTTAGGAGGGACTAGCGGGAGCGATACGCAGTATTTT.

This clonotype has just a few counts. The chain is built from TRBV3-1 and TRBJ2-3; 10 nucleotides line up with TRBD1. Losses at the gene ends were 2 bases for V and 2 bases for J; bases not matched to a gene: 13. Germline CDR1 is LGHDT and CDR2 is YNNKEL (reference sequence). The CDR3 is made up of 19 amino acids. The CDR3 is CASSQWTPGGQGVTDTQYF. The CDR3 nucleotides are TGTGCCAGCAGCCAATGGACGCCCGGAGGACAGGGGGTCACAGATACGCAGTATTTT.

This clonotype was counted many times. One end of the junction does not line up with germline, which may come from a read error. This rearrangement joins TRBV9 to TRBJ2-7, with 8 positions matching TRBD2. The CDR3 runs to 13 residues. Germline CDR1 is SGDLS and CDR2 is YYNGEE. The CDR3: CASSVAGPYEQYF. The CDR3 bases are TGTGCCAGCAGTGTAGCGGGACCTTACGAGCAGTACTTC.

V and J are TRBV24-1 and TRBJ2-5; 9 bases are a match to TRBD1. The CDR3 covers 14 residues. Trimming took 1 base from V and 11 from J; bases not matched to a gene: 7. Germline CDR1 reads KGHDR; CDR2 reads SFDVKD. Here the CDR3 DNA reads TGTGCCACCAGTGATTTAAACAGGGGGCGCAAGCAGTACTTC. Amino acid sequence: CATSDLNRGRKQYF.

The CDR3 protein is CASSQDLYRPSEQYF. In DNA, the CDR3 is TGTGCCAGCAGCCAAGATTTATACAGACCCTCGGAGCAGTACTTC. J is TRBJ2-7 and V is TRBV14; D ambiguous. V lost 0 bases, J lost 7 bases, and 16 bases lay in between. CDR3 length equals 15 residues. Germline lookup yields CDR1 SGHDN and CDR2 FVKESK.

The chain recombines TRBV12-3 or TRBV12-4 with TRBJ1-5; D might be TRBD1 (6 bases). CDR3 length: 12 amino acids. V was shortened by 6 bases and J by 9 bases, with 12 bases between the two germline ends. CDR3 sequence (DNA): TGTGCCAGCAGAGCACAGGGTAGGCCCCAGCATTTT. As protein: CASRAQGRPQHF.

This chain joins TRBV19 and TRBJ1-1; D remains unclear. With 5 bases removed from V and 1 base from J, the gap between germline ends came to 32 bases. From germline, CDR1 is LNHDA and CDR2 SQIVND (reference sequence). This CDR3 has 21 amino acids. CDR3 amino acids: CASSPNTSGSGRWRANTEAFF. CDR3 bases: TGTGCCAGTAGTCCAAACACCTCAGGATCGGGTCGGTGGAGGGCGAACACTGAAGCTTTCTTT.

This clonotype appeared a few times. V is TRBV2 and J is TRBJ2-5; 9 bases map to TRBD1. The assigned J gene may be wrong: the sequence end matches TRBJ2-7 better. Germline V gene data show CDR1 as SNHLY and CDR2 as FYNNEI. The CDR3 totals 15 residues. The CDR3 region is CASSEAGRTGAEQYF. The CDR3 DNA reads TGTGCCAGCAGTGAAGCGGGCCGGACAGGGGCCGAGCAGTACTTC.

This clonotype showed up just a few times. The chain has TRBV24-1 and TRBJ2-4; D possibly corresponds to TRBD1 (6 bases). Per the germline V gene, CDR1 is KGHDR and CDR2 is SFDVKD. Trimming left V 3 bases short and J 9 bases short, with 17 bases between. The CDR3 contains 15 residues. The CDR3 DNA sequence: TGTGCCACCAGTGATCCGAACCTACTAGGGGGCATTCAGTACTTC. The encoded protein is CATSDPNLLGGIQYF.

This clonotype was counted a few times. CDR3 DNA: TGTGCCAGCAGCTCTCCCCGAGGGAGGGCTAATGAAAAACTGTTTTTT. It translates to CASSSPRGRANEKLFF. This sequence joins TRBV5-5 and TRBJ1-4; no definite D call. This CDR3 is 16 amino acids long. The V end was cut by 3 bases, the J end by 3 bases, with 15 bases between. Germline V gene sequence: CDR1 SGHKS, CDR2 YYEKEE (reference sequence). Filled out from reference TRBV5-5 and TRBJ1-4, the complete variable domain reads DAGVTQSPTHLIKTRGQQVTLRCSPISGHKSVSWYQQVLGQGPQFIFQYYEKEERGRGNFPDRFSARQFPNYSSELNVNALLLGDSALYLCASSSPRGRANEKLFFGSGTQLSVL.

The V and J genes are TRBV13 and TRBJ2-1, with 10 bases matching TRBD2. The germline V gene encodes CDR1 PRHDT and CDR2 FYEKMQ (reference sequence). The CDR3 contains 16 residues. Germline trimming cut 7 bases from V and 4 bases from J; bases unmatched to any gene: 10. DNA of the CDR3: TGTGCCAGCATAATTAGCGGGGGGCCTAAATACAATGAGCAGTTCTTC. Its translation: CASIISGGPKYNEQFF.

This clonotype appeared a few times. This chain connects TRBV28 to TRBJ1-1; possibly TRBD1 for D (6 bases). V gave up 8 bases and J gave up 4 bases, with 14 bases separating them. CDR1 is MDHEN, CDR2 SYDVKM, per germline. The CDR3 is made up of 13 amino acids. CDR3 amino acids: CASGGAWGTEAFF. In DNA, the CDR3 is TGTGCCAGCGGGGGGGCTTGGGGCACTGAAGCTTTCTTT.